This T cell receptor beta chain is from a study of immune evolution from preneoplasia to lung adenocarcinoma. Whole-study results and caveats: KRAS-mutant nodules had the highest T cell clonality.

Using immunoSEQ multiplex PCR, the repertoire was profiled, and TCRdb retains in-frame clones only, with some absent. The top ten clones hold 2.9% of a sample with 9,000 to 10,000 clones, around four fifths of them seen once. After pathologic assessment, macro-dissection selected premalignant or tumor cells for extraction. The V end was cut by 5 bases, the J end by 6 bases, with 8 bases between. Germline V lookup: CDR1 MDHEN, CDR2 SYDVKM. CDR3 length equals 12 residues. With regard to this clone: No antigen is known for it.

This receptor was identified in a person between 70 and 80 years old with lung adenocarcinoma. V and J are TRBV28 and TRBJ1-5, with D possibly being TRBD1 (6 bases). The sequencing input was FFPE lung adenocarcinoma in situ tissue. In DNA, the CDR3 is TGTGCCAGCAGTAGGGGGAGTCAGCCCCAGCATTTT. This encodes CASSRGSQPQHF.